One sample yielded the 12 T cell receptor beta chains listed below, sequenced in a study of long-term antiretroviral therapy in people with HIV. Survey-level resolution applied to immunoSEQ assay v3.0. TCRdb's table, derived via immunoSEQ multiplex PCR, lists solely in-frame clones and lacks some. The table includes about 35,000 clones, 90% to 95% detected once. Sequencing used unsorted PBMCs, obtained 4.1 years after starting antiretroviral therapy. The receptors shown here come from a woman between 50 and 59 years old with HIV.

In DNA, the CDR3 is TGTGCCTGGAGGAATGCTGGGGCATATGGCTACACCTTC. It yields the protein CAWRNAGAYGYTF. The gene calls are TRBV30 and TRBJ1-2; possibly TRBD1 for D (5 bases). The CDR3 covers 13 residues. Trimming took off 3 bases at V and 5 bases at J, with 13 bases between the two ends. Germline CDR1 reads GTSNPN; CDR2 reads SVGIG (reference sequence).

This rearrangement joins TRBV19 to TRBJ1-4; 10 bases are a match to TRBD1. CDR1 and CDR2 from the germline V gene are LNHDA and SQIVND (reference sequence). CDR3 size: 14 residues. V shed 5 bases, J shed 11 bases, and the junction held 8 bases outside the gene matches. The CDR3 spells CASSATGGGWKLFF. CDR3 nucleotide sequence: TGTGCCAGTAGTGCGACAGGGGGCGGTTGGAAACTGTTTTTT.

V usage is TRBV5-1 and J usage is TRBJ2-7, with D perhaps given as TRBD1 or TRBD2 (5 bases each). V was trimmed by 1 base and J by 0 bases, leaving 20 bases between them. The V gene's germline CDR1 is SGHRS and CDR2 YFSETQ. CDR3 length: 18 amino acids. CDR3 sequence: CASSLRGSTERSSYEQYF. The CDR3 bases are TGCGCCAGCAGCTTGCGGGGCTCTACTGAACGTTCCTCCTACGAGCAGTACTTC.

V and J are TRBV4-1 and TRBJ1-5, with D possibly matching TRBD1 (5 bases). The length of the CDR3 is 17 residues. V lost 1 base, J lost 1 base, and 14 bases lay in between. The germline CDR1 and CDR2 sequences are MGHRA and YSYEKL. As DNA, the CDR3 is TGCGCCAGCAGCCAAGGGGCCCCGGGGCCAAGCAATCAGCCCCAGCATTTT. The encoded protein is CASSQGAPGPSNQPQHF.

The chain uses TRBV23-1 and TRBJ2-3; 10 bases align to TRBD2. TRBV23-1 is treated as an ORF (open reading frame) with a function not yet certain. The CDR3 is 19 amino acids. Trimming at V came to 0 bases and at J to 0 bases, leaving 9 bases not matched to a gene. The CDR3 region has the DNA TGCGCCAGCAGTCAATCCCTGCCGTCTAGCGGGGGAAGCACAGATACGCAGTATTTT. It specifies CASSQSLPSSGGSTDTQYF.

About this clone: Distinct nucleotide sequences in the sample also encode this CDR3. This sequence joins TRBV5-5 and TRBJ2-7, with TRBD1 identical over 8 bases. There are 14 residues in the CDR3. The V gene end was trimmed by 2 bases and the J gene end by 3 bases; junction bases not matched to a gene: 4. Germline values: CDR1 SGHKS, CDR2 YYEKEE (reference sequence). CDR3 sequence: CASSFRTGSYEQYF. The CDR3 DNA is TGTGCCAGCAGCTTCCGGACAGGGAGCTACGAGCAGTACTTC. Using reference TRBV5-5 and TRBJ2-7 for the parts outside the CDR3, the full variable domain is DAGVTQSPTHLIKTRGQQVTLRCSPISGHKSVSWYQQVLGQGPQFIFQYYEKEERGRGNFPDRFSARQFPNYSSELNVNALLLGDSALYLCASSFRTGSYEQYFGPGTRLTVT.

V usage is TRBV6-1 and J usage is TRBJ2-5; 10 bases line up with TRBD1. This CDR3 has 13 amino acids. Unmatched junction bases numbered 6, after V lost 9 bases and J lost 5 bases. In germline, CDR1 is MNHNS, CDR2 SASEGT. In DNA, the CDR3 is TGTGCCAGTGAAAGGACAGGGGGGGAGACCCAGTACTTC. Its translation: CASERTGGETQYF.

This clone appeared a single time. The CDR3 region has the DNA TGTGCCTGGATGGGGACAGTAAGAGAAAAACTGTTTTTT. Residues: CAWMGTVREKLFF. V usage is TRBV30 and J usage is TRBJ1-4, with 7 bases aligning to TRBD1. The length of the CDR3 is 13 residues. Germline V gene data show CDR1 as GTSNPN and CDR2 as SVGIG (reference sequence). J lost 8 bases, V lost 4 bases, and 7 bases had no gene match.

The CDR3 loop is CASSEGPGPYEQYF. The CDR3 DNA follows: TGTGCCAGCAGTGAAGGACCAGGGCCCTACGAGCAGTACTTC. The chain joins TRBV6-1 to TRBJ2-7; tentative D call: TRBD1 (5 bases). CDR1 is MNHNS and CDR2 is SASEGT in the germline V gene. Trimming stripped 1 base from V and 2 bases from J, with 9 bases between. The CDR3 sequence is 14 residues long.

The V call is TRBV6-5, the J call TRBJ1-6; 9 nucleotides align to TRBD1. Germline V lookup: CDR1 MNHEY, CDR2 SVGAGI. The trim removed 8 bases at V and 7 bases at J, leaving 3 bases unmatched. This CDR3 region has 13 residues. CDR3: CASGQGKNSPLHF. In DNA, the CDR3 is TGTGCCAGCGGACAGGGGAAAAATTCACCCCTCCACTTT.

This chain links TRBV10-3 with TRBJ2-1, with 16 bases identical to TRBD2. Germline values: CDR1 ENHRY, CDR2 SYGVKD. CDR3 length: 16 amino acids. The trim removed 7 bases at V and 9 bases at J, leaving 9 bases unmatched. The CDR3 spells CAITSGTSGGAAEQFF. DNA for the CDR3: TGTGCCATCACCTCCGGGACTAGCGGGGGGGCCGCTGAGCAGTTCTTC.

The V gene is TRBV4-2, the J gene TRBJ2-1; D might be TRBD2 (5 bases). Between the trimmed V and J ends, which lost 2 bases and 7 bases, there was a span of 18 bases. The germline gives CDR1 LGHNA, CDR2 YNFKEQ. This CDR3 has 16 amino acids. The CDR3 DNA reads TGTGCCAGCAGCCAACTAGCACAGCAACCGGGTAATGAGCAGTTCTTC. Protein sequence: CASSQLAQQPGNEQFF.